Below are 6 T cell receptor beta chains sequenced from a single sample in a study of Graves' ophthalmopathy and Graves' hyperthyroidism. RNA transcripts provided the template for amplifying TCR beta CDR3 regions. Scientists carried out first-round RT-PCR using HTBI primers and then a second-round multiplex PCR. A single record per CDR3 protein comes from TCRdb applying MiXCR to the multiplex PCR reads. The sample has about 740,000 distinct CDR3 sequences, roughly 41% seen once; the top ten hold approximately 43%. The sequencing sample was made of peripheral blood. These receptors were collected from an adult man with Graves' ophthalmopathy.

The chain is built from TRBV12-5 and TRBJ1-1; D is unresolved. There are 13 residues in the CDR3. Germline V lookup: CDR1 LGHNT, CDR2 FRNRAP. Trimming took off 6 bases at V and 4 bases at J, with 12 bases between the two ends. The CDR3 reads CASGFSTGTEAFF. DNA of the CDR3: TGTGCTAGTGGATTCAGTACGGGCACTGAAGCTTTCTTT.

This clonotype was counted at least ten times. The chain has TRBV7-2 and TRBJ2-5; D gene uncertain. The CDR3 length is 12 residues. Germline CDR1 SGHTA, CDR2 FQGNSA. Trimming removed 5 bases at V and 0 bases at J, with 4 bases between. The CDR3 region has the DNA TGTGCCAGCAGCCGGTACCAAGAGACCCAGTACTTC. Translated, it gives CASSRYQETQYF.

To note about this clonotype: Germline is not matched at one junction end, which may reflect a read error. The chain combines TRBV10-3 with TRBJ1-6; D gene unclear. Germline CDR1 is ENHRY and CDR2 is SYGVKD. The CDR3 totals 15 residues. The CDR3 DNA follows: TGTGCCAGCAGTGAAGGTACAGAGAATAATTCACCCCTCCACTTT. Its translation: CASSEGTENNSPLHF.

This clonotype was counted between two and nine times. The genes are TRBV29-1 and TRBJ2-7; 9 bases fit TRBD2. With 2 bases clipped from V and 7 bases from J, the junction kept 6 bases outside the gene matches. The CDR3 consists of 13 residues. Per the germline V gene, CDR1 is SQVTM and CDR2 is ANQGSEA. The CDR3 region is CSVELAGAREQYF. In nucleotides, the CDR3 is TGCAGCGTTGAATTAGCGGGGGCACGAGAGCAGTACTTC.

This clonotype came up a few times. The rearrangement links TRBV6-6 to TRBJ2-5, with 8 bases lining up with TRBD1. Germline V gene lookup returns CDR1 MNHNY and CDR2 SVGAGI (reference sequence). V was clipped by 4 bases and J by 5 bases; unmatched bases: 6. The CDR3 loop spans 14 amino acids. For the CDR3, the DNA is TGTGCCAGCAGTTGGACAGGGTCGAGTGAGACCCAGTACTTC. Residues: CASSWTGSSETQYF.

This clonotype showed up just a few times. The chain employs TRBV14 and TRBJ2-5, with D possibly being TRBD2 (6 bases). The CDR3 loop spans 16 amino acids. Trimming left V 2 bases short and J 5 bases short, with 18 bases between. Germline CDR1 and CDR2: SGHDN and FVKESK. CDR3: CASSQSPGTAYETQYF. The DNA for the CDR3 is TGTGCCAGCAGCCAATCCCCGGGGACTGCCTATGAGACCCAGTACTTC.